Each of the 5 T cell receptor beta chains below was sequenced from the same sample in a study of blood T cell repertoires in COVID-19. Sequencing used immunoSEQ multiplex PCR; TCRdb keeps in-frame clones, though not all of them. The sample yields roughly 26,000 clones, 82% seen once. Sequencing used peripheral blood. These receptors all stem from a human donor in a cohort sampled during active COVID-19.

V is TRBV30 and J is TRBJ2-5; D is unclear. V was cut by 8 bases and J by 7 bases, with 17 bases left in between. Germline loops: CDR1 GTSNPN, CDR2 SVGIG (reference sequence). This CDR3 has 12 residues. CDR3: CARAALFGTQYF. CDR3 in DNA: TGTGCCCGGGCCGCACTCTTTGGGACCCAGTACTTC.

V is TRBV6-5 and J is TRBJ1-1; no firm D call. The germline V gene has CDR1 MNHEY and CDR2 SVGAGI. V lost 0 bases and J 5 bases, leaving 10 bases between the germline ends. CDR3 length: 14 residues. The CDR3 DNA follows: TGTGCCAGCAGTTACTCGGCCGGGGAAACTGAAGCTTTCTTT. Encoded protein: CASSYSAGETEAFF.

The V gene is TRBV6-5, the J gene TRBJ2-1; D gene ambiguous. The CDR3 is made up of 13 amino acids. Germline loops: CDR1 MNHEY, CDR2 SVGAGI. V was cut by 8 bases and J by 3 bases, with 11 bases left in between. The chain's CDR3 is CASLSAGYNEQFF. CDR3 nucleotides: TGTGCCAGCTTAAGTGCCGGCTACAATGAGCAGTTCTTC.

As for this clone: The germline gene is not matched at one end of the junction; a read error may be the cause. The chain carries TRBV10-3 and TRBJ1-1; no reliable D call. Germline loops: CDR1 ENHRY, CDR2 SYGVKD. The CDR3 spans 15 residues. In nucleotides, the CDR3 is TGTGCCATCAGTGGCTCGGGAAAAATGAACACTAAAGCTTTCTTT. This translates into CAISGSGKMNTKAFF.

This rearrangement joins TRBV19 to TRBJ1-1; 7 bases match TRBD1. The J segment lost 6 bases and the V segment lost 10 bases, leaving 11 bases of the junction unmatched. This CDR3 has 13 amino acids. From germline, CDR1 is LNHDA and CDR2 SQIVND (reference sequence). The CDR3 DNA reads TGTGCCATCACGGACAGGTCGGGCGCTGAAGCTTTCTTT. The encoded protein is CAITDRSGAEAFF. Looking up the rest from reference TRBV19 and TRBJ1-1 gives the full variable domain: DGGITQSPKYLFRKEGQNVTLSCEQNLNHDAMYWYRQDPGQGLRLIYYSQIVNDFQKGDIAEGYSVSREKKESFPLTVTSAQKNPTAFYLCAITDRSGAEAFFGQGTRLTVV.